This paragraph reports one T cell receptor (beta chain). What antigen it recognizes has not been identified. Per-nucleotide qualities are absent, and no much larger clonotype sits a single base away. The CDR3 measures 14 amino acids from cysteine to phenylalanine. Only the CDR3 portion is preserved as DNA: 42 bases, with reading frame beginning at the first base. The germline V gene yields SGHTA for CDR1 and FQGNSA for CDR2. Unmatched junction bases come to 1, with V trimmed by 1 base and J by 10 bases. Synthetic TCR analog templates were spiked into each PCR so that absolute template abundance could be estimated from read counts. The immunoSEQ assay used bias-controlled V and J gene primers to amplify TCRbeta CDR3 regions from genomic DNA. Sequencing of rearranged TCRbeta segments was done at approximately 20X coverage. As for how the authors treated the data: Clustering was used to correct sequencing errors, and CDR3s were annotated against IMGT so that V, D and J genes could be assigned. Downstream analyses used only productive TCRbeta rearrangements and left out out-of-frame or stop-codon sequences. Clonality was computed as one minus Shannon entropy normalized by the log of the number of unique productive sequences. Clones differing between time points or between blood and tumor were identified using Fisher's exact test with Benjamini-Hochberg correction, with an adjusted p below 0.01 applied as the threshold. TCRdb retrieved this table from immuneACCESS and kept in-frame rearrangements only. Not all clones are present; in checked studies, unresolved V genes account for under half, and no reason is known for the remainder. V and J calls and clone size are copied from that table; D and trimming were computed from the DNA. In this sample the table shows 70,000 to 95,000 clones, over 80% of which occur a single time. The biggest ten clones account for 2% to 2.5% of the sample.

What this sample's time point label stands for: pretreatment peripheral blood. The cohort comprised about 30 patients with locally advanced or metastatic urothelial carcinoma treated at Memorial Sloan Kettering on a trial protocol. Peripheral blood mononuclear cells were collected pretreatment and during treatment, with between 1 and 8 total time points per patient. The Qiagen DNeasy Blood extraction kit was used to purify genomic DNA from total PBMCs and from tumor samples. PBMCs were collected pretreatment and during treatment, and were isolated and stored as previously described. This sample stems from a study of PD-L1 blockade in urothelial cancer listed by TCRdb under 2017. Background for the entire study: Therapy was started in about 2014 for all patients, and atezolizumab 1,200 mg was administered intravenously every 3 weeks. Durable clinical benefit was achieved by nine patients and was not achieved by 20 patients. The study, an exploratory multi-omic analysis, examined somatic, immune and clinical correlates of response to PD-L1 blockade with atezolizumab in urothelial cancer. Some 30 patients had pretreatment blood TCR-seq, 24 had at least one posttreatment blood collection, and 24 had tumor TCR-seq. An ECOG performance status of 0 or 1 was recorded for the patients, and 0 to 3 prior chemotherapy regimens had been received by the patients. Blood samples were analyzed at two time points: 3 weeks after treatment start (second dose) and 6 weeks after treatment start. About 90% of the roughly 29 patients were identified as males with urothelial cancer of bladder origin, and a prior smoking history was reported by 18 of 29 patients. In the same patients, pretreatment tumors underwent whole exome sequencing and RNA sequencing in addition to TCR sequencing. Pretreatment tumor samples, along with matched peripheral blood collected serially before and after atezolizumab treatment, underwent TCR sequencing. Blood samples gave median yields of about 140,000 T cells and some 84,000 unique TCRs, along with a median clonality of about 0.084. Durable clinical benefit was defined as progression-free survival longer than 6 months, and TCR features were also tested against progression-free and overall survival. Study-wide conclusions, independent of this receptor: Because the sample size was small (n of about 27) and many of the analyses were exploratory, the results are meant to be hypothesis-generating. Patients with durable benefit showed greater expansion of tumor-associated TCR clones in peripheral blood 3 weeks after starting treatment (n of about 22, p = 0.022). Improved progression-free and overall survival was found to be associated with pretreatment peripheral blood TCR clonality below the median.

Material: PBMCs, obtained around atezolizumab (anti-PD-L1) treatment. This chain is built from TRBV7-2 and TRBJ2-5, with TRBD2 matching 15 junction bases. This TCR was recovered from a man aged 55 to 70 with urothelial cancer. The nucleotide sequence reads TGTGCCAGCAGCTTAGGGACTAGCGGGAGGGACCAGTACTTC. Its translation is CASSLGTSGRDQYF.